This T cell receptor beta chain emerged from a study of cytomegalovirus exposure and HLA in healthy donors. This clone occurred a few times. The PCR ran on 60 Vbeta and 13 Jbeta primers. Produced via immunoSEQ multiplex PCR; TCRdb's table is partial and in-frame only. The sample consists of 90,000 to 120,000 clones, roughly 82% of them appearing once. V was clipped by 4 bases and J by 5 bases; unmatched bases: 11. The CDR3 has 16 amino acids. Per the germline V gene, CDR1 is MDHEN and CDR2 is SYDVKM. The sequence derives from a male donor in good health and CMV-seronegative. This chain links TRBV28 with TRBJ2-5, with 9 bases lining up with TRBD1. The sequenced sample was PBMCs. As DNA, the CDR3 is TGTGCCAGCAGTTCTCCGACCGGGACAGGGAAGGAGACCCAGTACTTC. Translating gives CASSSPTGTGKETQYF. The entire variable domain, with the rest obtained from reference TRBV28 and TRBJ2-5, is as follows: DVKVTQSSRYLVKRTGEKVFLECVQDMDHENMFWYRQDPGLGLRLIYFSYDVKMKEKGDIPEGYSVSREKKERFSLILESASTNQTSMYLCASSSPTGTGKETQYFGPGTRLLVL.